This T cell receptor (beta chain) was captured by sequencing in a study of STAT5B mutations in CD4+ large granular lymphocyte leukemia. Libraries were prepared by immunoSEQ multiplex PCR; TCRdb keeps only in-frame clonotypes and omits some of them. The repertoire consists of approximately 28,000 clones, with roughly nine tenths occurring once and the leading ten covering about 0.41%. A single count supports this clone. As yet, its antigen is unknown. With V trimmed by 2 bases and J by 1 base, 3 bases remained unmatched. The length of the CDR3 is 15 residues. Germline V CDR1 and CDR2: MNHNS, SASEGT. Study conclusions and caveats: Top patient clones used TRBV06 genes more often: 8/27 versus 2/35 in controls. CD4-sorted patient repertoires seemed more clonal than healthy CD4+ repertoires.

This TCR came from a human donor in good health. The specimen sequenced was CD4+ T cells from blood buffy coats. The chain links TRBV6-1 to TRBJ2-7; 9 positions agree with TRBD1. In DNA, the CDR3 is TGTGCCAGCAGTGAAAGGGACAGGGAGTCCTACGAGCAGTACTTC. It encodes CASSERDRESYEQYF.